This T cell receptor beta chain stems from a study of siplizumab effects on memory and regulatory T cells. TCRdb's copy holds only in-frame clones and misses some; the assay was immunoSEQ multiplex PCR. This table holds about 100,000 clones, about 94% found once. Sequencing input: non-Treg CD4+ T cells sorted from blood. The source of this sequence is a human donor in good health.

This chain's CDR3 is CASSPPSGRETQYF. The CDR3 DNA reads TGTGCCAGCTCACCACCTAGCGGTCGAGAGACCCAGTACTTC. The chain couples TRBV18 to TRBJ2-5; perhaps TRBD2 as D (6 bases). The CDR3 runs 14 residues. Trimming cost V 0 bases and J 4 bases, with 9 bases left between them. Germline lookup yields CDR1 KGHSH and CDR2 LQKENI.